This TCR beta chain was retrieved from a study of cytomegalovirus exposure and HLA in healthy donors. Researchers ran the PCR with 60 Vbeta and 13 Jbeta primers. The table came from immunoSEQ multiplex PCR; TCRdb's copy has only in-frame clones and leaves some out. The table records 60,000 to 70,000 clones, 65% to 80% of them present only once. This clone appeared a few times. Its antigen is not known. The germline V gene has CDR1 GTSNPN and CDR2 SVGIG (reference sequence). V lost 0 bases to trimming and J lost 2 bases, with 16 bases between them. The CDR3 covers 17 residues. Study results and limitations: Presence/absence analyses treated sequencing depth as roughly uniform across donors.

The TCR originated in a man in his forties in good health and CMV-seropositive. The chain employs TRBV30 and TRBJ2-2, with D possibly matching TRBD1 (5 bases). The source material was PBMCs. Here the CDR3 DNA reads TGTGCCTGGAGTGTAGGCCGGACATATTACAACACCGGGGAGCTGTTTTTT. Translation: CAWSVGRTYYNTGELFF.